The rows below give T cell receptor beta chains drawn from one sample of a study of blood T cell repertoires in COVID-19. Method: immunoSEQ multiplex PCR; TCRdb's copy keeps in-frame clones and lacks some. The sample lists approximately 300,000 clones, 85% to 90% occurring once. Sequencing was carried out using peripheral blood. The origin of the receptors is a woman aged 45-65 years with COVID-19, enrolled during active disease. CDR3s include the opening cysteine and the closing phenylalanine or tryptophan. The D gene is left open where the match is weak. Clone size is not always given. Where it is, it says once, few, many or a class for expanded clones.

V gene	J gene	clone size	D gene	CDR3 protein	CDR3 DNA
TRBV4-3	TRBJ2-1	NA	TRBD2	CASSHYTSGSGDEQFF	TGCGCCAGCAGCCATTACACTAGCGGGAGCGGCGATGAGCAGTTCTTC
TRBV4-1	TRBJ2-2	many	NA	CASSQDRSANTGELFF	TGCGCCAGCAGCCAAGATAGGAGCGCGAACACCGGGGAGCTGTTTTTT
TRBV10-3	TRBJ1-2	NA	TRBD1	CAISETGGWYGYTF	TGTGCCATCAGTGAGACAGGGGGCTGGTATGGCTACACCTTC
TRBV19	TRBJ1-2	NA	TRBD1	CASSMTGGDLNGYTF	TGTGCCAGTAGTATGACAGGGGGAGATTTAAATGGCTACACCTTC
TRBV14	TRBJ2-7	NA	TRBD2	CASSHGTSGKSSYEQYF	TGTGCCAGCAGCCACGGGACTAGCGGGAAGAGCTCCTACGAGCAGTACTTC
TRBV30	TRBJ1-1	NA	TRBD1	CAWSGTGGKTEAFF	TGTGCCTGGAGTGGAACAGGGGGCAAAACTGAAGCTTTCTTT
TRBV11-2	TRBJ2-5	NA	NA	CASSLVGGQKETQYF	TGTGCCAGCAGCTTAGTTGGGGGACAAAAAGAGACCCAGTACTTC
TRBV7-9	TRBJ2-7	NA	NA	CASSPGGQGTYEQYF	TGTGCCAGCAGCCCAGGGGGGCAGGGGACCTACGAGCAGTACTTC
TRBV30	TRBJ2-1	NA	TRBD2	CAWSVPTSGYYNEQFF	TGTGCCTGGAGTGTACCGACTAGCGGTTACTACAATGAGCAGTTCTTC
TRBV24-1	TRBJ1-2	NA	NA	CATSDLEGGGYTF	TGTGCCACCAGTGACCTGGAGGGAGGCGGCTACACCTTC
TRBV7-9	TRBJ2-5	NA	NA	CASITTRGETQYF	TGTGCCAGCATAACAACCCGCGGGGAGACCCAGTACTTC
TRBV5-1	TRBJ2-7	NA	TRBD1	CASSGTGGSYEQYF	TGCGCCAGCAGCGGGACAGGGGGCTCCTACGAGCAGTACTTC
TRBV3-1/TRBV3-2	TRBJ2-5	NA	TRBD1	CASSQDPGGETQYF	TGTGCCAGCAGCCAAGATCCAGGGGGAGAGACCCAGTACTTC
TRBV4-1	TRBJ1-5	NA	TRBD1	CASSLRDRGQGNQPQHF	TGCGCCAGCAGCCTGCGCGACAGAGGACAGGGGAATCAGCCCCAGCATTTT
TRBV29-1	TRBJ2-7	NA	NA	CSVPGLFHEQYF	TGCAGCGTCCCGGGACTCTTTCACGAGCAGTACTTC
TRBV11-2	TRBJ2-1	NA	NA	CASSLDLTRRGGNEQFF	TGTGCCAGCAGCTTAGATTTGACCAGGAGGGGGGGCAATGAGCAGTTCTTC
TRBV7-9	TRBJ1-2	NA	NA	CASSLPGARRYGYTF	TGTGCCAGCAGCCTCCCAGGGGCGAGGCGCTATGGCTACACCTTC
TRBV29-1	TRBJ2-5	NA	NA	CSVVRVRETQYF	TGCAGCGTTGTCCGCGTCCGGGAGACCCAGTACTTC
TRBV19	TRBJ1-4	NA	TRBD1	CASSLTGGLSEKLFF	TGTGCCAGTAGTTTAACAGGGGGTTTGAGTGAAAAACTGTTTTTT
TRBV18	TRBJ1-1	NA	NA	CASSPTKTGTEAFF	TGTGCCAGCTCACCTACTAAGACGGGTACTGAAGCTTTCTTT
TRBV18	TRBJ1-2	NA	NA	CASSLQTEDYGYTF	TGTGCCAGCTCACTTCAGACAGAAGACTATGGCTACACCTTC
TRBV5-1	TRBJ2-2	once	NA	CASSLEPRGGTGELFF	TGCGCCAGCAGCTTGGAACCCAGGGGAGGGACCGGGGAGCTGTTTTTT
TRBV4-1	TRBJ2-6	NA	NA	CASSIQISGANVLTF	TGCGCCAGCAGTATACAGATCTCTGGGGCCAACGTCCTGACTTTC
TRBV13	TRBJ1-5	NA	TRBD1	CASSRDRGRQPQHF	TGTGCCAGCAGCCGGGACAGGGGTCGACAGCCCCAGCATTTT
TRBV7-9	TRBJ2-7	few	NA	CASMPEDSSYEQYF	TGTGCCAGCATGCCAGAGGACAGTTCCTACGAGCAGTACTTC
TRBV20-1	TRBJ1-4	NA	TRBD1	CSASSGQGRFVGEKLFF	TGCAGTGCTAGTAGTGGACAGGGGAGGTTCGTAGGTGAAAAACTGTTTTTT
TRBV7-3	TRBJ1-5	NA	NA	CASSRGRDQPQHF	TGTGCCAGCAGCCGAGGGCGGGATCAGCCCCAGCATTTT
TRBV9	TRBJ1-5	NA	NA	CASSVGSFGGQPQHF	TGTGCCAGCAGCGTAGGTTCTTTTGGCGGGCAGCCCCAGCATTTT
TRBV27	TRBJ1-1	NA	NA	CASTHGRDTEAFF	TGTGCCAGCACGCACGGCAGGGACACTGAAGCTTTCTTT
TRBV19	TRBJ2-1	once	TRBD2	CASSLRGLGYEQFF	TGTGCCAGTAGTCTCCGCGGACTAGGCTATGAGCAGTTCTTC
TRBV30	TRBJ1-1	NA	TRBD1	CAWSGGGTGGIRAFF	TGTGCCTGGAGTGGTGGGGGGACAGGGGGAATTCGAGCTTTCTTT
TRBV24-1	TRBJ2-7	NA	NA	CATSDLTAYEQYF	TGTGCCACCAGTGATTTAACCGCGTACGAGCAGTACTTC
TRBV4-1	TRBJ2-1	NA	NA	CASSQLYNEQFF	TGCGCCAGCAGCCAACTATACAATGAGCAGTTCTTC
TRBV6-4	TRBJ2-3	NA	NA	CASSPRLADTQYF	TGTGCCAGCAGTCCTAGACTAGCAGATACGCAGTATTTT
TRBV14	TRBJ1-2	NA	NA	CASSLPGQGNYGYTF	TGTGCCAGCAGCCTCCCCGGCCAGGGAAACTATGGCTACACCTTC